A selection of T cell receptor beta chains follows, all from one sample in a study of blood T cell repertoires in COVID-19. Assay used: immunoSEQ multiplex PCR; TCRdb lists only in-frame clones, some missing. The sample lists 95,000 to 120,000 clones; more than 80% were seen once. Source material: peripheral blood. These TCRs come from a woman aged 45-65 years with acute or convalescent COVID-19. CDR3s include the opening cysteine and the closing phenylalanine or tryptophan.

j_gene: TRBJ1-1
v_gene: TRBV2
CDR3aa: CASSETPGQGVTRAFF

j_gene: TRBJ2-3
v_gene: TRBV11-2
CDR3aa: CASSPPRFSGPNTDTQYF

j_gene: TRBJ2-2
v_gene: TRBV11-1
CDR3aa: CASRRGQGNTGELFF

j_gene: TRBJ1-4
v_gene: TRBV6-2/TRBV6-3
CDR3aa: CASSTDRAGKLFF

j_gene: TRBJ2-4
v_gene: TRBV7-2
CDR3aa: CASSRGSLAKNIQYF

j_gene: TRBJ1-2
v_gene: TRBV10-2
CDR3aa: CASQGYGNYGYTF

j_gene: TRBJ1-3
v_gene: TRBV4-1
CDR3aa: CASSQGLRGLDGNTIYF

j_gene: TRBJ2-7
v_gene: TRBV5-1
CDR3aa: CASSLEGQPNYEQYF

j_gene: TRBJ2-1
v_gene: TRBV4-2
CDR3aa: CASSHGVREYGNEQFF

j_gene: TRBJ2-5
v_gene: TRBV11-2
CDR3aa: CASSPHPPDRGLQETQYF

j_gene: TRBJ1-5
v_gene: TRBV6-6
CDR3aa: CASSLTGKDNQPQHF

j_gene: TRBJ2-7
v_gene: TRBV2
CDR3aa: CASSGIQGTVSYEQYF